This TCR beta chain was sequenced for a study of cytomegalovirus exposure and HLA in healthy donors. Study-wide points: Cytomegalovirus association was listed for 164 TCR beta chains. Despite most TCR sequences being rare, some public TCRs occurred in many donors.

TCRdb keeps only in-frame clones here, not all; method: immunoSEQ multiplex PCR. The repertoire consists of about 360,000 clones, with 86% occurring once and the leading ten covering roughly 0.82%. The CDR3 contains 16 residues. V was pared by 2 bases and J by 8 bases, with 10 bases of the junction left unmatched. The germline gives CDR1 SGHDT, CDR2 YYEEEE. This clone came up once. Its specificity is not known. The chain couples TRBV5-6 to TRBJ2-1, with TRBD1 matching over 10 bases. The clonotype was recovered from a woman aged 18-29 years in good health and CMV-seronegative. Sequencing input: PBMCs. The CDR3 protein is CASSFNRDRGLDEQFF. Written as DNA, the CDR3 is TGTGCCAGCAGCTTTAACCGGGACAGGGGTTTGGATGAGCAGTTCTTC.